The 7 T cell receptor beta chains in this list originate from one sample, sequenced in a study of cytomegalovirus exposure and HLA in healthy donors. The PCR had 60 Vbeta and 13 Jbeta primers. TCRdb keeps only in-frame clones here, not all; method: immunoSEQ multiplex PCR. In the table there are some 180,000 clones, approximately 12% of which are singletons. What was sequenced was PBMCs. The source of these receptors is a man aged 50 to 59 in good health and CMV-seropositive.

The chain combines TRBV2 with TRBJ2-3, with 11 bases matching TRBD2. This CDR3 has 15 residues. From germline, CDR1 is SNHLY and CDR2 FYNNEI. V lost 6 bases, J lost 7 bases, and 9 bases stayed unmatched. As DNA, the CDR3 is TGTGCCAGCAGGACTAGCGGGGATTGGAGATATACGCAGTATTTT. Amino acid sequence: CASRTSGDWRYTQYF.

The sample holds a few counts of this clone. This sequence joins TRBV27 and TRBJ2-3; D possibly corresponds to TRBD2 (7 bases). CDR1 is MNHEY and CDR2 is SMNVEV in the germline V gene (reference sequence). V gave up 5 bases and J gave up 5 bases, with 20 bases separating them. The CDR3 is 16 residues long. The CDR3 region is CASSRSGGPRLDTQYF. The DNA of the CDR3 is TGTGCCAGCAGTCGTTCGGGGGGCCCCAGACTAGATACGCAGTATTTT.

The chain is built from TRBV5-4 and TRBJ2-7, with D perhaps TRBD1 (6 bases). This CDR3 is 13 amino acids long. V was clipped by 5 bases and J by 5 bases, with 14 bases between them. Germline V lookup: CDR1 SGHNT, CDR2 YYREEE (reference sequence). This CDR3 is CASSLRQDHEQYF. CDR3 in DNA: TGTGCCAGCAGTCTCCGACAGGACCACGAGCAGTACTTC.

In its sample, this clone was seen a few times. DNA for the CDR3: TGTGCCAGCAGTGAAGATCTCTTGAGGGGCTACACCTTC. This translates into CASSEDLLRGYTF. This sequence joins TRBV2 and TRBJ1-2; D is unclear. Germline lookup yields CDR1 SNHLY and CDR2 FYNNEI. Trimming took 1 base from V and 8 from J, leaving 11 bases between them. The CDR3 has 13 residues.

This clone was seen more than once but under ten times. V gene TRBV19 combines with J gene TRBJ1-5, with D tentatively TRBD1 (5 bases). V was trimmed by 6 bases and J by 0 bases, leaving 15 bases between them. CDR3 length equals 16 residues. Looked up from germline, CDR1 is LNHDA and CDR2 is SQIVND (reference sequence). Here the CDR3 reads CASSNFGRGSNQPQHF. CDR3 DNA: TGTGCCAGTAGCAACTTCGGGAGGGGTAGCAATCAGCCCCAGCATTTT.

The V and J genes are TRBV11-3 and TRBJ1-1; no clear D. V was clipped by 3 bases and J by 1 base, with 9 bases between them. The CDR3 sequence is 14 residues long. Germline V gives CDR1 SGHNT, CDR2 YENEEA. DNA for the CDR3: TGTGCCAGCAGCTTGAGAACGGGGAACACTGAAGCTTTCTTT. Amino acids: CASSLRTGNTEAFF.

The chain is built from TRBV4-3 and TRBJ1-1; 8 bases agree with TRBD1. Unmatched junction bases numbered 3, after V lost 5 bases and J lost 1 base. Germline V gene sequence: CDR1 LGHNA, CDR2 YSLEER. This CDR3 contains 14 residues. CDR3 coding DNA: TGCGCCAGCAGCATCGGACAGGGGAACACTGAAGCTTTCTTT. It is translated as CASSIGQGNTEAFF.